This is a list of T cell receptor beta chains from one sample in a study of preoperative IRX-2 immunotherapy in early breast cancer. Method: immunoSEQ multiplex PCR; TCRdb's copy keeps in-frame clones and lacks some. The sample contains around 57,000 clones, 94% of which appear only once. The specimen was obtained from a patient treated with IRX-2 immunotherapy. The receptors originated from a human donor with breast cancer. The CDR3 runs from the conserved cysteine through the conserved F or W. The order of the fields is CDR3 length, J gene, clone size, D gene, V gene, CDR3 protein, CDR3 DNA. A D gene is named only where the DNA matches it firmly. Part of the rows lack a size; the others show once, few, many or a class for expanded clones.

cdr3_length: 14
j_call: TRBJ2-1
clone_size: .
d_call: .
v_call: TRBV5-4
cdr3_aa: CASSTGVLHNEQFF
cdr3_nt: TGTGCCAGCAGCACGGGTGTGCTTCACAATGAGCAGTTCTTC

cdr3_length: 16
j_call: TRBJ2-3
clone_size: .
d_call: TRBD2
v_call: TRBV19
cdr3_aa: CASSMGGGPRTDTQYF
cdr3_nt: TGTGCCAGTTCAATGGGGGGAGGGCCGCGCACAGATACGCAGTATTTT

cdr3_length: 15
j_call: TRBJ2-1
clone_size: .
d_call: .
v_call: TRBV29-1
cdr3_aa: CSVEDQLSSYNEQFF
cdr3_nt: TGCAGCGTTGAAGACCAACTTAGCTCCTACAATGAGCAGTTCTTC

cdr3_length: 14
j_call: TRBJ2-5
clone_size: .
d_call: TRBD2
v_call: TRBV27
cdr3_aa: CASRRLAGVETQYF
cdr3_nt: TGTGCCAGCAGGAGACTAGCGGGAGTAGAGACCCAGTACTTC

cdr3_length: 13
j_call: TRBJ1-1
clone_size: .
d_call: .
v_call: TRBV6-1
cdr3_aa: CASRPDGNTEAFF
cdr3_nt: TGTGCCAGCAGGCCCGACGGGAACACTGAAGCTTTCTTT

cdr3_length: 14
j_call: TRBJ2-7
clone_size: .
d_call: TRBD1
v_call: TRBV9
cdr3_aa: CASSVGQGWHEQYF
cdr3_nt: TGTGCCAGCAGCGTGGGACAGGGGTGGCACGAGCAGTACTTC

cdr3_length: 16
j_call: TRBJ2-7
clone_size: once
d_call: .
v_call: TRBV4-2
cdr3_aa: CASSQVGLGAPYEQYF
cdr3_nt: TGTGCCAGCAGCCAAGTGGGACTGGGAGCCCCCTACGAGCAGTACTTC

cdr3_length: 15
j_call: TRBJ2-3
clone_size: .
d_call: TRBD2
v_call: TRBV11-3
cdr3_aa: CASSPGAGDQYTQYF
cdr3_nt: TGTGCCAGCAGCCCTGGCGCGGGGGACCAGTATACGCAGTATTTT

cdr3_length: 16
j_call: TRBJ1-1
clone_size: .
d_call: .
v_call: TRBV4-2
cdr3_aa: CASSQDIRSVNTEAFF
cdr3_nt: TGTGCCAGCAGCCAAGATATAAGGTCGGTGAACACTGAAGCTTTCTTT

cdr3_length: 16
j_call: TRBJ2-7
clone_size: .
d_call: .
v_call: TRBV6-6
cdr3_aa: CASSYPPPGGAYEQYF
cdr3_nt: TGTGCCAGCAGTTACCCCCCGCCGGGCGGGGCCTACGAGCAGTACTTC

cdr3_length: 16
j_call: TRBJ1-2
clone_size: .
d_call: .
v_call: TRBV7-2
cdr3_aa: CASSFPRGPGNYGYTF
cdr3_nt: TGTGCCAGCAGCTTCCCAAGGGGCCCGGGGAACTATGGCTACACCTTC

cdr3_length: 14
j_call: TRBJ2-3
clone_size: .
d_call: .
v_call: TRBV7-9
cdr3_aa: CASGPQGTTDTQYF
cdr3_nt: TGTGCCAGCGGACCACAGGGAACCACAGATACGCAGTATTTT

cdr3_length: 15
j_call: TRBJ1-5
clone_size: .
d_call: .
v_call: TRBV7-6
cdr3_aa: CASSFRGGSNQPQHF
cdr3_nt: TGTGCCAGCAGCTTTAGGGGGGGGAGCAATCAGCCCCAGCATTTT

cdr3_length: 16
j_call: TRBJ2-7
clone_size: .
d_call: TRBD2
v_call: TRBV5-1
cdr3_aa: CASSLYRTAGAYEQYF
cdr3_nt: TGCGCCAGCAGCTTGTATAGGACGGCGGGGGCCTACGAGCAGTACTTC

cdr3_length: 17
j_call: TRBJ2-1
clone_size: .
d_call: TRBD2
v_call: TRBV28
cdr3_aa: CASSFPSGGLTYNEQFF
cdr3_nt: TGTGCCAGCAGTTTCCCTAGCGGGGGTCTTACCTACAATGAGCAGTTCTTC

cdr3_length: 13
j_call: TRBJ2-7
clone_size: .
d_call: .
v_call: TRBV4-3
cdr3_aa: CASSQGTLAQQYF
cdr3_nt: TGCGCCAGCAGCCAAGGGACTCTCGCCCAGCAGTACTTC

cdr3_length: 13
j_call: TRBJ2-7
clone_size: .
d_call: TRBD2
v_call: TRBV7-9
cdr3_aa: CASEESGSNEQYF
cdr3_nt: TGTGCCAGCGAGGAGAGCGGGAGCAACGAGCAGTACTTC

cdr3_length: 15
j_call: TRBJ1-2
clone_size: .
d_call: TRBD1
v_call: TRBV15
cdr3_aa: CATSGSQGGNYGYTF
cdr3_nt: TGTGCCACCAGCGGGTCCCAGGGGGGCAACTATGGCTACACCTTC

cdr3_length: 14
j_call: TRBJ2-3
clone_size: .
d_call: .
v_call: TRBV28
cdr3_aa: CASSPRLVLGTQYF
cdr3_nt: TGTGCCAGCAGTCCCCGACTAGTTCTAGGCACGCAGTATTTT

cdr3_length: 15
j_call: TRBJ1-3
clone_size: .
d_call: .
v_call: TRBV6-6
cdr3_aa: CASGTGTLSGNTIYF
cdr3_nt: TGTGCCAGCGGTACAGGAACGCTCTCTGGAAACACCATATATTTT

cdr3_length: 14
j_call: TRBJ2-7
clone_size: .
d_call: TRBD2
v_call: TRBV2
cdr3_aa: CASSEVRGGYEQYF
cdr3_nt: TGTGCCAGCAGTGAAGTTCGGGGGGGCTACGAGCAGTACTTC

cdr3_length: 13
j_call: TRBJ1-1
clone_size: .
d_call: TRBD1
v_call: TRBV5-1
cdr3_aa: CASRTGVGTEAFF
cdr3_nt: TGCGCCAGCAGAACAGGGGTGGGTACTGAAGCTTTCTTT